Following are 10 T cell receptor beta chains from one sample sequenced in a study of blood T cell repertoires in COVID-19. Measured with immunoSEQ multiplex PCR; TCRdb has only the in-frame clones, and not every one. The sample includes over 95,000 clones, roughly 85% of them seen just once. Material for sequencing was peripheral blood. These receptors all come from a human donor in a cohort sampled during active COVID-19.

The chain links TRBV19 to TRBJ2-7, with TRBD2 matching over 8 bases. Germline trimming cut 8 bases from V and 0 bases from J; bases unmatched to any gene: 6. The CDR3 runs to 14 residues. CDR1 and CDR2 from the germline V gene are LNHDA and SQIVND (reference sequence). Here the CDR3 reads CASSASGSSYEQYF. CDR3 sequence (DNA): TGTGCCAGTTCTGCTAGCGGGTCCTCCTACGAGCAGTACTTC.

This chain joins TRBV18 and TRBJ2-1; 12 nucleotides align to TRBD2. The germline CDR1 and CDR2 sequences are KGHSH and LQKENI. CDR3 length equals 15 residues. V lost 4 bases, J lost 8 bases, and 6 bases stayed unmatched. CDR3 DNA sequence: TGTGCCAGCTCACTCCTAGCGGGGGGGCCCTATGAGCAGTTCTTC. Protein sequence: CASSLLAGGPYEQFF.

The chain recombines TRBV29-1 with TRBJ2-1, with D perhaps matching TRBD1 (5 bases). Germline values: CDR1 SQVTM, CDR2 ANQGSEA. This CDR3 has 14 amino acids. Trimming stripped 7 bases from V and 6 bases from J, with 19 bases between. In nucleotides, the CDR3 is TGCAGCGCCGAGGAACAGGCCCCCCCCAATGAGCAGTTCTTC. This encodes CSAEEQAPPNEQFF.

This clone showed up just a few times. The V call is TRBV6-2 or TRBV6-3, the J call TRBJ1-1, with TRBD1 matching 10 bases. CDR3 length: 12 residues. Germline V gene lookup returns CDR1 MNHEY and CDR2 SVGEGT. J was trimmed by 11 bases and V by 5 bases; bases with no gene match: 5. The CDR3 sequence: CASSPRQGAAFF. The CDR3 DNA follows: TGTGCCAGCAGTCCCAGACAGGGGGCTGCTTTCTTT.

The chain employs TRBV18 and TRBJ1-4; no firm D call. The CDR3 loop spans 14 amino acids. Germline V gives CDR1 KGHSH, CDR2 LQKENI. The V end lost 6 bases, the J end lost 2 bases, and 10 bases lay between the germline ends. The CDR3 reads CASSPGGTNEKLFF. The CDR3, as DNA: TGTGCCAGCTCCCCCGGAGGGACTAATGAAAAACTGTTTTTT.

The chain is built from TRBV19 and TRBJ2-7; perhaps TRBD1 as D (6 bases). This CDR3 is 13 amino acids long. The germline CDR1 and CDR2 sequences are LNHDA and SQIVND (reference sequence). V lost 4 bases and J lost 6, with 13 bases in between. Here the CDR3 reads CASSTRRDTEQYF. CDR3 coding DNA: TGTGCCAGTAGTACCCGCCGGGACACCGAGCAGTACTTC.

V usage is TRBV12-3 or TRBV12-4 and J usage is TRBJ1-2; 7 positions agree with TRBD1. This CDR3 region has 13 residues. The ends lost 3 bases at V and 6 bases at J; junction bases unmatched: 4. This chain's CDR3 is CASSFGDSHGYTF. In nucleotides, the CDR3 is TGTGCCAGCAGTTTTGGGGACAGCCATGGCTACACCTTC.

The rearrangement joins TRBV11-2 to TRBJ2-5, with 11 bases aligning to TRBD2. V lost 3 bases, J lost 2 bases, and 8 bases stayed unmatched. This CDR3 contains 17 residues. Germline V CDR1 and CDR2: SGHAT, FQNNGV. Here the CDR3 reads CASSFFSGGVRQETQYF. For the CDR3, the DNA is TGTGCCAGCAGCTTCTTTAGCGGGGGGGTTCGACAAGAGACCCAGTACTTC.

The chain recombines TRBV6-5 with TRBJ2-7; 12 nucleotides align to TRBD2. Germline V gives CDR1 MNHEY, CDR2 SVGAGI. The CDR3 length is 15 residues. J lost 4 bases, V lost 6 bases, and 7 bases had no gene match. CDR3 sequence reads: CASRTRLAGVYEQYF. Here the CDR3 DNA reads TGTGCCAGCAGAACCCGACTAGCGGGGGTTTACGAGCAGTACTTC.

This clone was seen a few times. The V and J genes are TRBV7-2 and TRBJ1-6; D remains unclear. The ends were cut back, 2 bases at V and 6 bases at J, with 8 bases in the middle. This CDR3 comprises 14 residues. CDR1 and CDR2 from the germline V gene are SGHTA and FQGNSA. The CDR3 protein is CASSLSSLNSPLHF. The CDR3 DNA sequence: TGTGCCAGCAGCTTATCGAGCCTTAATTCACCCCTCCACTTT.